The rows below give T cell receptor beta chains drawn from one sample of a study of CD8 T cells in Susac syndrome. MiXCR was run by TCRdb on the immunoSEQ multiplex PCR reads, yielding one entry per CDR3 protein. The table records just over 300,000 distinct CDR3 sequences, approximately 90% of them present only once. Input material: CD4+ T cells from PBMCs. The receptor set was obtained from a human donor with multiple sclerosis. Each CDR3 is given with its conserved first and last residue.

j_call,v_call,cdr3_aa
TRBJ2-3,TRBV7-2,CASSFLGQGTDTQYF
TRBJ2-1,TRBV5-6,CASSTTTGGWRNEQFF
TRBJ2-2,TRBV4-2,CASSQDLRGEELFF
TRBJ1-6,TRBV19,CASSIGWTQHNSPLHF
TRBJ2-7,TRBV9,CASSVRSVSGDEQYF
TRBJ2-4,TRBV2,CASRGRETKNIQYF
TRBJ2-7,TRBV3-1,CASSQDSGSYEQYF
TRBJ2-5,TRBV27,CASSSKQGETQYF
TRBJ1-1,TRBV6-6,CASSYAPGQGGTEAFF
TRBJ1-1,TRBV7-9,CASSLHPGNTEAFF
TRBJ2-4,TRBV20-1,CSARDQLAGGLGQYF